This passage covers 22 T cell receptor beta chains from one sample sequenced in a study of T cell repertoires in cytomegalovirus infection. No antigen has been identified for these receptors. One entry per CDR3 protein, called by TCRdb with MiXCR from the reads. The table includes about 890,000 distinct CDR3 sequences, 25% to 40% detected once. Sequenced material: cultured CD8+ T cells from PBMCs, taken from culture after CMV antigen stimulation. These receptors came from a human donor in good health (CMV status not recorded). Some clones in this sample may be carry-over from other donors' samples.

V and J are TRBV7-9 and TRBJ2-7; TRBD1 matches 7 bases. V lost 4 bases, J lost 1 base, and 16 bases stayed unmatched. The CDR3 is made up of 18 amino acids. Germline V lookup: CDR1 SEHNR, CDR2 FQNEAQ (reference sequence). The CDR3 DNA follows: TGTGCCAGCAGCTCTACCCACGACAGGGTTTTTTTGTCCTACGAGCAGTACGTC. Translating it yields CASSSTHDRVFLSYEQYV.

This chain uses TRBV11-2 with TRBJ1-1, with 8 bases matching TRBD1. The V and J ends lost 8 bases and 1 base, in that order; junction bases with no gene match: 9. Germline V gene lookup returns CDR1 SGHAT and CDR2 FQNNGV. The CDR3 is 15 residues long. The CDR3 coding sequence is TGTGCCAGCGGACTGTACAGGGGGACGAACACTGAAGCTTTCTTT. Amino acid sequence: CASGLYRGTNTEAFF.

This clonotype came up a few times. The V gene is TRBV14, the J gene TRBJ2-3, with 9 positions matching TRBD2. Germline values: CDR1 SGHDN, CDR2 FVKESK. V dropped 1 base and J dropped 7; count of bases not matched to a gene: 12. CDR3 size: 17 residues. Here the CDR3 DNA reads TGTGCCAGCAGCCAAGGATTCGGCCTAGCGGGGCCCAATACGCAGTATTTT. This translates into CASSQGFGLAGPNTQYF.

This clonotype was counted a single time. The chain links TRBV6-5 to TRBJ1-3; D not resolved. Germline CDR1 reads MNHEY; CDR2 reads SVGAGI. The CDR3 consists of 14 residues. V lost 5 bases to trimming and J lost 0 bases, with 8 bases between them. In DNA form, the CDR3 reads TGTGCCAGCAGTGGATGGAGCTCTGGAAACACCATATATTTT. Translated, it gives CASSGWSSGNTIYF.

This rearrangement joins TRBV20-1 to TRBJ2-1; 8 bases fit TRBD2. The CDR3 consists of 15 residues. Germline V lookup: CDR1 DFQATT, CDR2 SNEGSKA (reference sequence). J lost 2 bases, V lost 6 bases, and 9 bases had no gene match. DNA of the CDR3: TGCAGTGCCCCCTGGGCGGGGGGAACCTACAATGAGCAGTTCTTC. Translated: CSAPWAGGTYNEQFF.

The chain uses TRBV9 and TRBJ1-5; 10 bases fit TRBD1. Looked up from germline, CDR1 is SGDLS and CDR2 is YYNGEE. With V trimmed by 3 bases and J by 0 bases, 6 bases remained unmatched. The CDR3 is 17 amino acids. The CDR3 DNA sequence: TGTGCCAGCAGCGCGGGACAGGGGATATATAGCAATCAGCCCCAGCATTTT. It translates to CASSAGQGIYSNQPQHF.

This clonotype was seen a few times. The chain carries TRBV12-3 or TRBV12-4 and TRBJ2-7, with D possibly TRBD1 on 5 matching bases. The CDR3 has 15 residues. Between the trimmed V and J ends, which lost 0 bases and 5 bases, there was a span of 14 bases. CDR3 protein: CASSLALMGLDEQYV. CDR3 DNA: TGTGCCAGCAGTTTAGCCCTCATGGGGCTTGACGAGCAGTACGTC.

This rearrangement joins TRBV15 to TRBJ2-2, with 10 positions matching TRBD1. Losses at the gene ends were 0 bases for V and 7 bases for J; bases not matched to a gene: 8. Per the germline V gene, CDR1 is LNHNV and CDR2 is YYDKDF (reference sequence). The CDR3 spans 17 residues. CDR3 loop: CATSRDRGTGAGGELFF. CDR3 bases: TGTGCCACCAGCAGAGATCGTGGGACAGGGGCGGGCGGGGAGCTGTTTTTT.

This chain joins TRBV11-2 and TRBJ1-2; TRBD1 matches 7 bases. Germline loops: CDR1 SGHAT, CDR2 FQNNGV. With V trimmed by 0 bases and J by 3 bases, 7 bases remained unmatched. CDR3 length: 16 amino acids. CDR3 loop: CASSLDGRQGHYGYTF. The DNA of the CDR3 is TGTGCCAGCAGCTTAGATGGGAGACAGGGCCACTATGGCTACACCTTC.

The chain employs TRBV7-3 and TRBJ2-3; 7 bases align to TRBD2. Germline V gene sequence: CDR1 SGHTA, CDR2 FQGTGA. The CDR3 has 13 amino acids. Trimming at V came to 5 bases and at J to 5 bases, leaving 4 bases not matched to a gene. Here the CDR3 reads CASSPGGLDTQYF. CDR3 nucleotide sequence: TGTGCCAGCAGCCCCGGGGGGTTAGATACGCAGTATTTT.

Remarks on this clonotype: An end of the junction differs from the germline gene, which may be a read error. CDR3 sequence reads: CANSQDRSYYEQYF. The CDR3 bases are TGCGCCAACAGCCAAGATCGGTCCTACTACGAGCAGTACTTC. V gene TRBV4-1 combines with J gene TRBJ2-7; D gene uncertain. This CDR3 spans 14 amino acids. Per germline, CDR1 MGHRA and CDR2 YSYEKL.

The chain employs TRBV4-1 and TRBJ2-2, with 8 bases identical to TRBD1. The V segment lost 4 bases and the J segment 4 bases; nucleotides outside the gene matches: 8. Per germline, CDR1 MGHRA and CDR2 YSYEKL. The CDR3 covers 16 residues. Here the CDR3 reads CASSRLGQDPTGELFF. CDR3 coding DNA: TGCGCCAGCAGCCGCCTGGGACAGGACCCCACCGGGGAGCTGTTTTTT.

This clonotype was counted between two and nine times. CDR3 region: CASSDFSLGVGEQFF. In DNA form, the CDR3 reads TGCGCCAGCAGTGATTTTAGTCTGGGCGTCGGTGAGCAGTTCTTC. This chain links TRBV10-1 with TRBJ2-1; no clear D. V lost 3 bases, J lost 9 bases, and 18 bases lay in between. CDR1 and CDR2 (germline): WNHNN, SYGVQD (reference sequence). This CDR3 is built from 15 residues.

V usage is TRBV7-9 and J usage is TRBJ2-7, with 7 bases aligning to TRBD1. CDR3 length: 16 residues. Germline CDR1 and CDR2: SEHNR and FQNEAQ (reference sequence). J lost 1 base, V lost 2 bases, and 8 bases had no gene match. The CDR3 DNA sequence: TGTGCCAGCAGCTTATTTAGCCGGGACAGTTCCTACGAGCAGTACTTC. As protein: CASSLFSRDSSYEQYF. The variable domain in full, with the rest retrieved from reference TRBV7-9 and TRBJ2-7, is DTGVSQNPRHKITKRGQNVTFRCDPISEHNRLYWYRQTLGQGPEFLTYFQNEAQLEKSRLLSDRFSAERPKGSFSTLEIQRTEQGDSAMYLCASSLFSRDSSYEQYFGPGTRLTVT.

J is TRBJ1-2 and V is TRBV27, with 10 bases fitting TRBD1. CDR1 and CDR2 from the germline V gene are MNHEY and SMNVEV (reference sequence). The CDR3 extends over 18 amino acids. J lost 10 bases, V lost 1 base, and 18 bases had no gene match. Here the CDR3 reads CASSLLVTGGSSVHDYTF. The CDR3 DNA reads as TGTGCCAGCAGTTTATTAGTGACAGGGGGCTCTTCTGTCCATGACTACACCTTC.

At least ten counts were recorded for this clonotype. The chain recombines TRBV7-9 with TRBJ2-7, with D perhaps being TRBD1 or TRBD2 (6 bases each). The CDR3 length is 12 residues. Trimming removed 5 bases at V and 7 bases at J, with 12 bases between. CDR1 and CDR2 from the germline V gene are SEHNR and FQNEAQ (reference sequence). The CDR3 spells CASSRGGGEQYF. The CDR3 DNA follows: TGTGCCAGCAGCCGTGGAGGGGGTGAGCAGTACTTC.

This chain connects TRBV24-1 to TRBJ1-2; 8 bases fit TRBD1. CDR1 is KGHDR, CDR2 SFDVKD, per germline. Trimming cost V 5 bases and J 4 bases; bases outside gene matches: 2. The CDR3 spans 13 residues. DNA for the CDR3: TGTGCCACCAGTGTCGGGACAGGCTATGGCTACACCTTC. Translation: CATSVGTGYGYTF.

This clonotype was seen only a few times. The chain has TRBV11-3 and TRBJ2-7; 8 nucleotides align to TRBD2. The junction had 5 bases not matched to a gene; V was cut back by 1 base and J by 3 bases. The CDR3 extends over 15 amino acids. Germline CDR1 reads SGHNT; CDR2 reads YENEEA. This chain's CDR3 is CASSLGISGDYEQYV. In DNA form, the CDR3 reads TGTGCCAGCAGCTTAGGAATTAGCGGGGACTACGAGCAGTACGTC.

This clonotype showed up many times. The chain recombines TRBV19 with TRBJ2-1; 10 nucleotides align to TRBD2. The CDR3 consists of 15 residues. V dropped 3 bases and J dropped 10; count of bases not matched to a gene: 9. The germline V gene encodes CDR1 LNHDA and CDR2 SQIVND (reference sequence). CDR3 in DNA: TGTGCCAGTAGTATCCAGCGGGGGGGAGGTTTGGAGCAGTTCTTC. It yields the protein CASSIQRGGGLEQFF.

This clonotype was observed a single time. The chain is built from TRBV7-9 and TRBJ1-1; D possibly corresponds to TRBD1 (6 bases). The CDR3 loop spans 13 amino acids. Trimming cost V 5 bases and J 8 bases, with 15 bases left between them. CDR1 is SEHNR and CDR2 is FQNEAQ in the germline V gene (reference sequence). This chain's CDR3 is CASSQAGEGEAFF. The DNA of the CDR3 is TGTGCCAGCAGCCAGGCAGGGGAAGGGGAAGCTTTCTTT.

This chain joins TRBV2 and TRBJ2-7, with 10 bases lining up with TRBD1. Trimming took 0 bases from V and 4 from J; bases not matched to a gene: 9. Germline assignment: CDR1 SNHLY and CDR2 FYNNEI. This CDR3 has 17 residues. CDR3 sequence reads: CASSEAPQTGGRYEQYF. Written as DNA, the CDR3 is TGTGCCAGCAGTGAAGCGCCTCAGACAGGGGGCAGGTACGAGCAGTACTTC.

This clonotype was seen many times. The CDR3 protein is CASSIFAQTHQPQHF. The CDR3 region has the DNA TGTGCCAGCAGCATTTTCGCACAAACCCATCAGCCCCAGCATTTT. The genes are TRBV7-2 and TRBJ1-5; D is uncertain. The CDR3 runs 15 residues. Germline CDR1 is SGHTA and CDR2 is FQGNSA. V was pared by 5 bases and J by 5 bases, with 16 bases between. Full variable domain (missing parts from reference TRBV7-2 and TRBJ1-5): GAGVSQSPSNKVTEKGKDVELRCDPISGHTALYWYRQSLGQGLEFLIYFQGNSAPDKSGLPSDRFSAERTGGSVSTLTIQRTQQEDSAVYLCASSIFAQTHQPQHFGDGTRLSIL.